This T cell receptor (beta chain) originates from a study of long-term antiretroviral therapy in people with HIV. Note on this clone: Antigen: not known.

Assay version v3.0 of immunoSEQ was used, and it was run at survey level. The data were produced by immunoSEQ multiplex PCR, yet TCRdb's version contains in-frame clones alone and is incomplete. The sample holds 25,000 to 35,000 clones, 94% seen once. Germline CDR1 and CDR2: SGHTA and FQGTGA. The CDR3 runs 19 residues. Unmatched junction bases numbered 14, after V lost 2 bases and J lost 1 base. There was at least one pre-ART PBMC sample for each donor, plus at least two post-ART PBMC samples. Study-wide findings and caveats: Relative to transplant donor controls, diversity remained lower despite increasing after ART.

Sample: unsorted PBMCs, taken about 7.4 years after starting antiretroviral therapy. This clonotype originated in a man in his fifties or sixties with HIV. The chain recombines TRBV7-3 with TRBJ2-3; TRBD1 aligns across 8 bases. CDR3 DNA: TGTGCCAGCAGCTTAGAGGCAGGGGGCGCCCCGTGGGGCACAGATACGCAGTATTTT. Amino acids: CASSLEAGGAPWGTDTQYF.